Listed below are T cell receptor beta chains from one sample, sequenced in a study of Ad26.COV2.S vaccination and SARS-CoV-2 variants. Libraries were prepared by immunoSEQ multiplex PCR; TCRdb keeps only in-frame clonotypes and omits some of them. The table has approximately 500,000 clones, 70% to 90% seen once. The material was peripheral blood, obtained in a trial of Ad26.COV2.S vaccine versus placebo. These receptors came from a person between 18 and 59 years old who received the Ad26.COV2.S COVID-19 vaccine or a placebo. Each CDR3 is given with its conserved first and last residue. The D gene is left open where the match is weak.

j_call: TRBJ2-7; v_call: TRBV6-6; d_call: -; cdr3_aa: CASSQGPLARAYEQYF
j_call: TRBJ2-5; v_call: TRBV28; d_call: -; cdr3_aa: CASSLRGKETQYF
j_call: TRBJ2-3; v_call: TRBV3-1/TRBV3-2; d_call: TRBD2; cdr3_aa: CASSRGLAEPDTQYF
j_call: TRBJ2-5; v_call: TRBV3-1/TRBV3-2; d_call: -; cdr3_aa: CASSQARLATQYF
j_call: TRBJ1-5; v_call: TRBV27; d_call: -; cdr3_aa: CASSGAPGGTQHF
j_call: TRBJ2-3; v_call: TRBV28; d_call: -; cdr3_aa: CASSLAGLTDTQYF
j_call: TRBJ1-2; v_call: TRBV28; d_call: -; cdr3_aa: CASRDTGAYGYTF
j_call: TRBJ1-2; v_call: TRBV30; d_call: TRBD1; cdr3_aa: CAWAGQGVAFVGYTF
j_call: TRBJ1-5; v_call: TRBV5-4; d_call: -; cdr3_aa: CASSLNVDGPQHF
j_call: TRBJ1-6; v_call: TRBV2; d_call: -; cdr3_aa: CASSEASRVGSNSPLHF
j_call: TRBJ1-5; v_call: TRBV6-5; d_call: -; cdr3_aa: CASRQVGDQPQHF
j_call: TRBJ2-7; v_call: TRBV9; d_call: -; cdr3_aa: CASSATGTAGYEQYF
j_call: TRBJ1-1; v_call: TRBV19; d_call: -; cdr3_aa: CASSSRGDTEAFF
j_call: TRBJ2-5; v_call: TRBV9; d_call: -; cdr3_aa: CASSVAPPGAQYF
j_call: TRBJ2-7; v_call: TRBV27; d_call: TRBD1; cdr3_aa: CASSGPTGGHYEQYF
j_call: TRBJ1-2; v_call: TRBV27; d_call: -; cdr3_aa: CASSDGLAGYTF
j_call: TRBJ1-1; v_call: TRBV2; d_call: -; cdr3_aa: CASSPAIRDTEAFF
j_call: TRBJ1-5; v_call: TRBV30; d_call: -; cdr3_aa: CAWSGQATRNQPQHF